This T cell receptor beta chain was retrieved from a study of T cell responses to AZD1222 COVID-19 vaccine (dated by TCRdb to about 2021). The study in broad terms: AZD1222 recipients whose second dose came at about 4 weeks and those whose second dose came at about 12 weeks were combined into one group, since spike-specific TCR depth and breadth did not differ between the two schedules. TCR sequencing covered fewer than 250 trial participants: about 210 given two doses of AZD1222 and about 26 given two doses of MenACWY control vaccine. Trial participants were enrolled into age subgroups of 18-55, 56-69 and 70-plus years, which contained 148, 28 and 57 TCR-sequenced participants, respectively. On the study overall, not on this receptor specifically: After two AZD1222 doses, spike-specific TCR breadth and depth were significantly higher than at day 0 and than in MenACWY recipients. Conclusions about previously exposed vaccinees are limited, since just six AZD1222 recipients were seropositive for SARS-CoV-2 at baseline. Because no day 14 peak-response samples were available, repertoires were characterized only after the peak T cell response. The vaccine-associated CD4 TCRs covered the entire spike protein, and the dominant responses fell in regions 160-218 and 743-854. Participants were mostly white British and included more females than males, and it was suggested by the authors that clonal diversity may have been underestimated. In the small 56-69-year group, the increase in depth fell short of significance, most likely because of low power. Reportedly, close to half of the unique spike-specific TCRs recognized epitopes lying outside the regions that are mutated in the B.1.351 and B.1.1.7 variants.

Explained via the paper, the time point label denotes: baseline before first vaccination. Vaccinee samples were obtained from the UK trials COV001 and COV002, which included a single-blind randomized controlled phase 2/3 trial of AZD1222 (ChAdOx1 nCoV-19) in healthy adults. For TCRbeta chain sequencing, PBMC samples from trial participants were taken at day 0 and at day 28 after the second dose. Reading the germline V gene gives CDR1 SGHAT and CDR2 FQNNGV. Deletion took 4 bases off V and 0 bases off J, with a span of 12 bases between the germline ends. Counted from cysteine to phenylalanine, this CDR3 has 15 amino acids. The DNA shown is the 45-base CDR3, in frame from base 1. On this clone: No antigen is known for it. No clone much larger than this one lies a single base away; base qualities are absent.

The CDR3 regions of human TCRbeta chains were analyzed by immunosequencing. As for the original processing: TCRs in the repertoires were matched against a reference library of SARS-CoV-2-specific TCRs that had been generated with the MIRA antigen-specificity platform. Breadth meant the fraction of unique TCRs that were SARS-CoV-2-associated, whereas depth meant the fraction of total T cells that were SARS-CoV-2-associated. Using the MIRA data, every spike-specific TCR was mapped to the spike region that the TCR reacted to and assigned to either a CD4 or a CD8 class. Log10-transformed breadth and depth values were compared by one-way ANOVA with Sidak's multiple comparisons tests. TCRdb provides this immuneACCESS table in a form limited to in-frame rearrangements. Some clones are lacking; in checked studies, under half of them reflect an unresolved V gene, and why the rest are absent is not known. The V and J calls and clone size come from that table; D and trimming were worked out from the DNA. The sample has roughly 150,000 clones on record, roughly nine tenths of them singletons. The leading ten clones occupy 6% to 8% of the sample.

The sequencing used peripheral blood, collected on day 0 of AZD1222 vaccination. The sequence came from an adult in good health. The sequence links TRBV11-2 to TRBJ2-5; a tentative D call is TRBD2 (7 bases match). The CDR3 reads CASSSEGGDQETQYF. The sequenced DNA: TGTGCCAGCAGCTCTGAGGGGGGGGACCAAGAGACCCAGTACTTC.